These 9 T cell receptor beta chains share one sample of origin, sequenced in a study of T cells after yellow fever vaccination. TCRdb reprocessed the 5' RACE reads via MiXCR and lists one record per CDR3 protein. The sample has hundreds of thousands of distinct CDR3 sequences; more than 9% are singletons. The starting material was PBMCs, obtained on the day of the yellow fever booster vaccination. Source of these receptors: a man aged 30-40 years who received the YFV17D yellow fever vaccine.

CDR3 amino acids: CASSQGQGRSYEQYF. The CDR3 bases are TGTGCCAGCAGCCAGGGACAGGGGAGGTCCTACGAGCAGTACTTC. The rearrangement joins TRBV4-2 to TRBJ2-7; 10 bases match TRBD1. CDR1 LGHNA and CDR2 YNFKEQ come from the germline V gene. CDR3 length: 15 amino acids. Trimming removed 3 bases from V and 1 base from J; junction bases left unmatched: 3.

There are many counts of this clonotype. This chain connects TRBV5-1 to TRBJ2-2, with D unresolved. This CDR3 has 11 amino acids. Trimming stripped 0 bases from V and 9 bases from J, with 3 bases between. Germline V gene sequence: CDR1 SGHRS, CDR2 YFSETQ. CDR3 DNA sequence: TGCGCCAGCAGCTTGGAACGGGAGCTGTTTTTT. Translated, it gives CASSLERELFF.

This clonotype has more than one count but fewer than ten. V is TRBV4-3 and J is TRBJ2-7; D possibly corresponds to TRBD2 (5 bases). Germline values: CDR1 LGHNA, CDR2 YSLEER. This CDR3 is 16 amino acids long. V was pared by 0 bases and J by 0 bases, with 12 bases between. DNA for the CDR3: TGCGCCAGCAGCCAAGATAGAGGCGGGCACTCCTACGAGCAGTACTTC. It codes for CASSQDRGGHSYEQYF.

V gene TRBV20-1 combines with J gene TRBJ2-5, with D tentatively TRBD1 (5 bases). Germline V gene sequence: CDR1 DFQATT, CDR2 SNEGSKA (reference sequence). Trimming took off 7 bases at V and 0 bases at J, with 12 bases between the two ends. This CDR3 spans 13 amino acids. The CDR3 loop is CSVQTGHQETQYF. CDR3 sequence (DNA): TGCAGTGTTCAAACAGGCCACCAAGAGACCCAGTACTTC.

This clonotype was counted a few times. The chain carries TRBV20-1 and TRBJ1-5, with D maybe TRBD1 (5 bases). From germline, CDR1 is DFQATT and CDR2 SNEGSKA (reference sequence). Between the trimmed V and J ends, which lost 3 bases and 1 base, there was a span of 13 bases. This CDR3 spans 15 amino acids. Here the CDR3 DNA reads TGCAGTGCTAGGGACATTGGGAGGAGCAATCAGCCCCAGCATTTT. Translated, it gives CSARDIGRSNQPQHF.

This clonotype was picked up a small number of times. J is TRBJ2-3 and V is TRBV13; a possible D gene is TRBD1 (5 bases). V gave up 5 bases and J gave up 6 bases, with 21 bases separating them. This CDR3 is 16 amino acids long. CDR1 and CDR2 from the germline V gene are PRHDT and FYEKMQ (reference sequence). CDR3 protein: CASSRTGAIVWDTQYF. CDR3 nucleotide sequence: TGTGCCAGCAGCCGCACAGGCGCAATAGTGTGGGATACGCAGTATTTT.

This clonotype was observed a few times. The chain is built from TRBV7-9 and TRBJ2-1; no clear D gene. This CDR3 has 16 amino acids. Germline CDR1 and CDR2: SEHNR and FQNEAQ (reference sequence). The germline V and J ends were trimmed by 2 bases and 9 bases, with 20 bases remaining between them. CDR3 nucleotide sequence: TGTGCCAGCAGCTTACCCGGGCAACTCGGCGCTCCTGAGCAGTTCTTC. As protein: CASSLPGQLGAPEQFF.

This clonotype was observed a few times. The chain uses TRBV7-9 and TRBJ1-4, with D uncertain. Germline V gives CDR1 SEHNR, CDR2 FQNEAQ (reference sequence). This CDR3 has 12 residues. V was clipped by 3 bases and J by 16 bases, with 15 bases between them. The CDR3 DNA is TGTGCCAGCAGCTTGGGCGTGAAAGAACGGTTTTTT. It codes for CASSLGVKERFF.

In this sample, this clonotype turned up a few times. The gene calls are TRBV10-2 and TRBJ2-6, with D hard to call. Trimming removed 7 bases from V and 0 bases from J, with 16 bases in between. CDR3 length: 17 residues. CDR1 is WSHSY, CDR2 SAAADI, per germline. The CDR3 here is CASTRLEGSSGANVLTF. Here the CDR3 DNA reads TGCGCCAGCACTCGACTGGAAGGAAGCTCTGGGGCCAACGTCCTGACTTTC.